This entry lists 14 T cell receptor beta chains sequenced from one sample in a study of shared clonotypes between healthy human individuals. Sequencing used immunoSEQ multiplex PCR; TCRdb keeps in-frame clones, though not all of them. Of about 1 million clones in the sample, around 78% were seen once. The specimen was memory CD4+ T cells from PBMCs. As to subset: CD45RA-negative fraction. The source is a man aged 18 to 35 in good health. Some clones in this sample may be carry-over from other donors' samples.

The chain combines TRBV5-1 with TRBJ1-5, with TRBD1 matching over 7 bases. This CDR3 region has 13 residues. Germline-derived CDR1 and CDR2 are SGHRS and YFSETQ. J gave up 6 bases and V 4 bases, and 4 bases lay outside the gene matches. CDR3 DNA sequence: TGCGCCAGCAGCCCGACAGGGAGTCAGCCCCAGCATTTT. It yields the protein CASSPTGSQPQHF.

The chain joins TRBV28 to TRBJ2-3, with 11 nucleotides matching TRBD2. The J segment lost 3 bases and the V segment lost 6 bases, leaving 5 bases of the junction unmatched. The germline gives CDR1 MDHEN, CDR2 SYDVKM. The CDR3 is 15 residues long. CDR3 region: CASRLAGAGTDTQYF. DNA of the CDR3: TGTGCCAGCAGACTAGCGGGAGCGGGGACAGATACGCAGTATTTT.

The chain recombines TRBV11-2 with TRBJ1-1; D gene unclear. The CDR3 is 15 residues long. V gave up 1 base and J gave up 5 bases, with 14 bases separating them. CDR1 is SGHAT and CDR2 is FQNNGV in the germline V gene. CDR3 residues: CASSLAYGLRTEAFF. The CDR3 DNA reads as TGTGCCAGCAGCTTAGCTTACGGGTTAAGGACTGAAGCTTTCTTT.

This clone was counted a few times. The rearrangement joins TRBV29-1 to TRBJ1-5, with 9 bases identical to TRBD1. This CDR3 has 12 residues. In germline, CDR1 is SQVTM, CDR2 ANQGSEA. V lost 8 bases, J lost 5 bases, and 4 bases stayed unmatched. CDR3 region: CSIRQGDQPQHF. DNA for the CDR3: TGCAGCATACGACAGGGGGATCAGCCCCAGCATTTT. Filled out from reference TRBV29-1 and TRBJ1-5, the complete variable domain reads SAVISQKPSRDICQRGTSLTIQCQVDSQVTMMFWYRQQPGQSLTLIATANQGSEATYESGFVIDKFPISRPNLTFSTLTVSNMSPEDSSIYLCSIRQGDQPQHFGDGTRLSIL.

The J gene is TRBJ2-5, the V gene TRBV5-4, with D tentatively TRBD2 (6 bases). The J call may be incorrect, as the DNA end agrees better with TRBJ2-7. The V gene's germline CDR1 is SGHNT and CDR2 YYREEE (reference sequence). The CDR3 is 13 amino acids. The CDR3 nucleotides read TGTGCCAGCAGCAGGGACTTCTCCTACGAGCAGTACTTC. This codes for CASSRDFSYEQYF.

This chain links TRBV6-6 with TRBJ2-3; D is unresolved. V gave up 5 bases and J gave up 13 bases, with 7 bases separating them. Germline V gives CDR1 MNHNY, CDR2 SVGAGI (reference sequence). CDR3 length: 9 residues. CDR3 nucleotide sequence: TGTGCCAGCAGTGTCACGAAGTATTTT. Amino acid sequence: CASSVTKYF.

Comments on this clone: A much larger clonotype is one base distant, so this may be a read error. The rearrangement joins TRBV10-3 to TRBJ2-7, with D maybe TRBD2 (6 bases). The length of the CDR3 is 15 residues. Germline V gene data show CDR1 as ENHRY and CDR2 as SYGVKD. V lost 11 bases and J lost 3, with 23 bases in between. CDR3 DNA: TGTGCCGCCGGACGGGCGGAACTAGCAGGCTACGAGCAGTACTTC. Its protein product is CAAGRAELAGYEQYF.

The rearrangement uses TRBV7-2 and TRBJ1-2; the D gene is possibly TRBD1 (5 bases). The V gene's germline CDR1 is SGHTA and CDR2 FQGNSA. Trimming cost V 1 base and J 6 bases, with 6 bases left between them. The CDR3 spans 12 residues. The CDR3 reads CASSLGGDGYTF. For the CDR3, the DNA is TGTGCCAGCAGCTTAGGGGGGGATGGCTACACCTTC.

The CDR3 is CASSLAEPQDQPQHF. The CDR3 DNA is TGTGCCAGCAGCTTAGCGGAGCCTCAGGATCAGCCCCAGCATTTT. J is TRBJ1-5 and V is TRBV7-2; D remains ambiguous. The CDR3 has 15 residues. CDR1 is SGHTA, CDR2 FQGNSA, per germline. The germline V and J ends were trimmed by 0 bases and 5 bases, with 11 bases remaining between them.

CDR3 DNA: TGTGCCAGCAGATCTCATCAAGCGGGAAGCACAGATACGCAGTATTTT. Translation: CASRSHQAGSTDTQYF. This chain uses TRBV28 with TRBJ2-3; TRBD2 aligns across 7 bases. The trim removed 6 bases at V and 0 bases at J, leaving 9 bases unmatched. The CDR3 has 16 amino acids. Germline CDR1 is MDHEN and CDR2 is SYDVKM.

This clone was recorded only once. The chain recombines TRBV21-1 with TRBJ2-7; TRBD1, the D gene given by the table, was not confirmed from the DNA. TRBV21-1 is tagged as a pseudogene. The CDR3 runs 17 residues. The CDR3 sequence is CASSLINEGTGDYEQYF. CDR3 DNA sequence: TGTGCCAGCAGCCTCATAAACGAGGGGACAGGGGACTACGAGCAGTACTTC.

The CDR3 coding sequence is TGTGCCAGCAGTTTGTTAGGACGGGGTTCTTATAGCAATCAGCCCCAGCATTTT. Amino acids: CASSLLGRGSYSNQPQHF. The rearrangement links TRBV27 to TRBJ1-5; D unresolved. V lost 3 bases, J lost 0 bases, and 18 bases lay in between. Germline V gene lookup returns CDR1 MNHEY and CDR2 SMNVEV (reference sequence). CDR3 size: 18 residues.

CDR3 residues: CASRDRDWKTHNEQFF. CDR3 sequence (DNA): TGTGCCAGCAGAGACCGGGACTGGAAGACTCACAATGAGCAGTTCTTC. The genes are TRBV28 and TRBJ2-1; possibly TRBD2 for D (6 bases). Trimming removed 6 bases from V and 5 bases from J, with 20 bases in between. In germline, CDR1 is MDHEN, CDR2 SYDVKM. The CDR3 covers 16 residues. The full variable domain, rest sourced from reference TRBV28 and TRBJ2-1, is DVKVTQSSRYLVKRTGEKVFLECVQDMDHENMFWYRQDPGLGLRLIYFSYDVKMKEKGDIPEGYSVSREKKERFSLILESASTNQTSMYLCASRDRDWKTHNEQFFGPGTRLTVL.

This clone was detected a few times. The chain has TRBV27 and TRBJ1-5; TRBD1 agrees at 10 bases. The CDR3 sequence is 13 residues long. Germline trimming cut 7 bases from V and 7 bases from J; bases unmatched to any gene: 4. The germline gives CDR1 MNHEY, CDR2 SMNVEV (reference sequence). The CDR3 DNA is TGTGCCAGCAAAGGGACAGGGGACCAGCCCCAGCATTTT. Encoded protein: CASKGTGDQPQHF.